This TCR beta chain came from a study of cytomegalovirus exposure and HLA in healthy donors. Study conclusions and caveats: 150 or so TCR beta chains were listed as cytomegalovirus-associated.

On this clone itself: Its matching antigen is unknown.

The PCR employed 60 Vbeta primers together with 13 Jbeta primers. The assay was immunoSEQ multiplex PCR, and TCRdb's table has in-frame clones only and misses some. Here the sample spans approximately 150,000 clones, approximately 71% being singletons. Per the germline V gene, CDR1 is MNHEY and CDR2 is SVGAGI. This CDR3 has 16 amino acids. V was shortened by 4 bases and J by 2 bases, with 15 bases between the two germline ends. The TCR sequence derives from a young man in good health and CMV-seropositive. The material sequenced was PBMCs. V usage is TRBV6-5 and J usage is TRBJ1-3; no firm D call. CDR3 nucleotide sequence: TGTGCCAGCAGTTCGATGAGCTTCCTGGCTGGAAACACCATATATTTT. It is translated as CASSSMSFLAGNTIYF.